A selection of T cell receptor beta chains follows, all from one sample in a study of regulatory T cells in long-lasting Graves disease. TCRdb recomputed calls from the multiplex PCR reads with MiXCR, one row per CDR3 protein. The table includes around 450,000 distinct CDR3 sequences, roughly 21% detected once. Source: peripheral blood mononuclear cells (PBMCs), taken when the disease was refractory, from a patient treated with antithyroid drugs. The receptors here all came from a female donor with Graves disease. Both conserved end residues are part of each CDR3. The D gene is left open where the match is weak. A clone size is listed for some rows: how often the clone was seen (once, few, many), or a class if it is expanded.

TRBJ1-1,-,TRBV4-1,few,TGCGCCAGCAGCCCCCCGAGAGGTGACACTGAAGCTTTCTTT,CASSPPRGDTEAFF
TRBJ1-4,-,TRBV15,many,TGTGCCACCAGGGTACAGGGCCGTGAAAAACTGTTTTTT,CATRVQGREKLFF
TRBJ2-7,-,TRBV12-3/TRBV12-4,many,TGTGCCAGCAGTTTACAGGGAAAACGCTACGAGCAGTACTTC,CASSLQGKRYEQYF
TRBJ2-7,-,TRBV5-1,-,TGCGCCAGCGGATCACTTTCCGGGACGGCCTCCTACGAGCAGTACTTC,CASGSLSGTASYEQYF
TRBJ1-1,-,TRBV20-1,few,TGCAGTGCTAGAGCGTGGGGGGACACTGAAGCTTTCTTT,CSARAWGDTEAFF
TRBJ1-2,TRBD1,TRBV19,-,TGTGCCCCCTCACAGGGGGTGGACTATGGCTACACCTTC,CAPSQGVDYGYTF
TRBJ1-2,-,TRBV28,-,TGTGCCAGCTTATTAAAAGGCGGTGGCTACACCTTC,CASLLKGGGYTF
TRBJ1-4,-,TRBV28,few,TGTGCCAGCCAAGGGGGTGAAAAACTGTTTTTT,CASQGGEKLFF
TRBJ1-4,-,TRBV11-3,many,TGTGCCAGCAGCGCAGGGTCAACTAATGAAAAACTGTTTTTT,CASSAGSTNEKLFF
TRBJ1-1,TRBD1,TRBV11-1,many,TGTGCCAGCAGCCGGAACAGGGGTTGGAACACTGAAGCTTTCTTT,CASSRNRGWNTEAFF
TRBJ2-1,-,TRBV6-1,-,TGTGCCAGCAGTGCCAACAATGAGCAGTTCTTC,CASSANNEQFF
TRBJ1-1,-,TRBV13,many,TGTGCCAGCAGCCCGGCGGAGAACACTGAAGCTTTCTTT,CASSPAENTEAFF
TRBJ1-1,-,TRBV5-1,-,TGCGCCAGCAGGCCGACACTGAACACTGAAGCTTTCTTT,CASRPTLNTEAFF
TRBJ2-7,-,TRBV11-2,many,TGTGCCAGCAGCCCAGCGCTCGGACAGAGGATCTACGAGCAGTACTTC,CASSPALGQRIYEQYF
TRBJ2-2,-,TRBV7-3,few,TGTGCCAGCAGCTCAGTAGCGGAGAGGACCGGGGAGCTGTTTTTT,CASSSVAERTGELFF
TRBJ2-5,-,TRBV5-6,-,TGTGCCAGCAGCTTGGGCCAGGTGCAGTACTTC,CASSLGQVQYF
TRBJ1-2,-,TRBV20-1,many,TGCAGTGCTTCACGGGGGTCATCGGAGGGCTACACCTTC,CSASRGSSEGYTF
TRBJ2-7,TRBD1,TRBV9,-,TGTGCCAGCAGCGTAGGTTTGGGACAGGGTTTTTACGAGCAGTACTTC,CASSVGLGQGFYEQYF
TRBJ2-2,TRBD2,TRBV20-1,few,TGCAGTGCTAGTAGTGGGAGGGCCGGGGAGCTGTTTTTT,CSASSGRAGELFF
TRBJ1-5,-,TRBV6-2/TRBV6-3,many,TGTGCCAGCAGATACGGTGGGGCAGACTTACCAAAGCCCCAGCATTTT,CASRYGGADLPKPQHF
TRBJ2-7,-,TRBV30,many,TGTGCCTGGAGTGTCCTTCCAGGTTATTGGGAGCAGTACTTC,CAWSVLPGYWEQYF
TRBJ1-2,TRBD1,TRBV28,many,TGTGCCAGCAGTTCCGGACAGGGCGTTCTTGGCTACACCTTC,CASSSGQGVLGYTF
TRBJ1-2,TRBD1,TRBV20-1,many,TGCAGTGCTCGCCCCTTCGACAGGGGATTGTCTGGCTACACCTTC,CSARPFDRGLSGYTF
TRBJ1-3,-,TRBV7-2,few,TGTGCCAGCAGCTCCCGACAGTTCACTGGAAACACCATATATTTT,CASSSRQFTGNTIYF
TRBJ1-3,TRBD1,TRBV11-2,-,TGTGCCAGCAGCTTAGTGGGACAGATCCCTTCTGGAAACACCATATATTTT,CASSLVGQIPSGNTIYF
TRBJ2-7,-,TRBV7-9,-,TGTGCCAGCAGCCCTCTTGGACTAATCGAGCAGTACTTC,CASSPLGLIEQYF
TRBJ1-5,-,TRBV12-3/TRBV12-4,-,TGTGCCAGCAGTTTCGGTAGGAGCAATCAGCCCCGGCATTTT,CASSFGRSNQPRHF
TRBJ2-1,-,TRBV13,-,TGTGCCAGCAGCCCATCAAGGAGGGGCGCCCATGAGCAGTTCTTC,CASSPSRRGAHEQFF
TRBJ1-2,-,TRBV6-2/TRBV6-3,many,TGTGCCAGCAGTTACGAGGGACTATTGGGCTACACCTTC,CASSYEGLLGYTF
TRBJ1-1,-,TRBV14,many,TGTGCCAGCAGCCAAGATCAGGGTACTGAAGCTTTCTTT,CASSQDQGTEAFF
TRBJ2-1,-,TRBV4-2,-,TGTGCCAGCAGCCAAGATACGGGGACGCTATACAATGAGCAGTTCTTC,CASSQDTGTLYNEQFF
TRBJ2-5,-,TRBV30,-,TGTGCCTGGAGTGGTCTCCGGGAGACTCAAGAGACCCAGTACTTC,CAWSGLRETQETQYF
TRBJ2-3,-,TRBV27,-,TGTGCCAGCAGTCCCGACAGGGACTCAGATACGCAGTATTTT,CASSPDRDSDTQYF
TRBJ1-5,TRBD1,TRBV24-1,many,TGTGCCACCAGTCACAGCCGACAGGGCGGCAATCAGCCCCAGCATTTT,CATSHSRQGGNQPQHF
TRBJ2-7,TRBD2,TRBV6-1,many,TGTGCCAGCAGCCCCGGAAGGGGACTACGAGAGCAGTACTTC,CASSPGRGLREQYF
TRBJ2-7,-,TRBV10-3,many,TGTGCCATCAGTGAGTCGAGGAGGGTAACCTACGAGCAGTACTTC,CAISESRRVTYEQYF
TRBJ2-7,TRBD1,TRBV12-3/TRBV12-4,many,TGTGCCAGCAGTTTTCAGCAGGGGGCCGACGAGCAGTACTTC,CASSFQQGADEQYF
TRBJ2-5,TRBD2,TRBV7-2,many,TGTGCCAGCAGTGGTGGGTCCGGGGGGCAAGAGACCCAGTACTTC,CASSGGSGGQETQYF
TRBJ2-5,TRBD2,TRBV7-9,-,TGTGCCAGCAGCTCCCCAGGACTAGCAGATCAAGAGACCCAGTACTTC,CASSSPGLADQETQYF
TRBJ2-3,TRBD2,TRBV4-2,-,TGTGCCAGCAGCCAAGAGTTCTCGCGGGGGAGCACAGATACGCAGTATTTT,CASSQEFSRGSTDTQYF
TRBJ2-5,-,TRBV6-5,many,TGTGCCAGCAGTTACCCCCCGGTTGGGGAGACCCAGTACTTC,CASSYPPVGETQYF
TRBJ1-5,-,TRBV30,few,TGTGCCTGGAGTGGGGGGGCTGTCAATCAGCCCCAGCATTTT,CAWSGGAVNQPQHF
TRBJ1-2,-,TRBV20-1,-,TGCAGCGCCGGGACACCTCAGGGCTATGGCTACACCTTC,CSAGTPQGYGYTF
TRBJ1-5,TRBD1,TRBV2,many,TGTGCCAGCAGACAGGGGGACGAGAATCAGCCCCAGCATTTT,CASRQGDENQPQHF
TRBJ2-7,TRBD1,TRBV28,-,TGTGCCAGCACCGCCGCAGGGGGCTCCTACGAGCAGTACTTC,CASTAAGGSYEQYF